These 11 T cell receptor beta chains share one sample of origin, sequenced in a study of cytomegalovirus exposure and HLA in healthy donors. This PCR relied on a set of 60 Vbeta primers and 13 Jbeta primers. TCRdb keeps only in-frame clones here, not all; method: immunoSEQ multiplex PCR. The sample holds over 65,000 clones, 80% to 90% seen once. What was sequenced was PBMCs. These receptors originate from a human donor in good health.

The table lists this clone with a few counts. V is TRBV5-4 and J is TRBJ2-2, with 7 nucleotides matching TRBD1. The ends lost 7 bases at V and 2 bases at J; junction bases unmatched: 5. Germline values: CDR1 SGHNT, CDR2 YYREEE (reference sequence). There are 14 residues in the CDR3. Here the CDR3 DNA reads TGTGCCAGCCGTAGGGACAGTAACACCGGGGAGCTGTTTTTT. Translated: CASRRDSNTGELFF.

The chain employs TRBV7-3 and TRBJ2-7; 13 nucleotides match TRBD2. CDR3 length equals 14 residues. The V gene end was trimmed by 4 bases and the J gene end by 7 bases; junction bases not matched to a gene: 4. In germline, CDR1 is SGHTA, CDR2 FQGTGA. CDR3 in DNA: TGTGCCAGCAGCTCAACGGGACTAGCGGGGGAGCAGTACTTC. Translation gives CASSSTGLAGEQYF.

The V call is TRBV2, the J call TRBJ2-5; 9 bases map to TRBD2. V shed 2 bases and J 6 bases; nucleotides not matched to a gene: 7. There are 15 residues in the CDR3. Germline values: CDR1 SNHLY, CDR2 FYNNEI. The CDR3 nucleotides read TGTGCCAGCAGTGAAAGCAGCGGGGGGTTTCAGACCCAGTACTTC. It specifies CASSESSGGFQTQYF.

This chain links TRBV28 with TRBJ2-3, with a weak D call TRBD2 (7 bases). Trimming took off 8 bases at V and 6 bases at J, with 21 bases between the two ends. The CDR3 has 15 residues. Germline lookup yields CDR1 MDHEN and CDR2 SYDVKM. CDR3 in amino acids: CASGGSRGGQDTQYF. The CDR3 nucleotides read TGTGCCAGCGGCGGATCGAGGGGGGGCCAGGATACGCAGTATTTT.

This chain connects TRBV29-1 to TRBJ2-7; 7 bases are shared with TRBD1. The CDR3 is made up of 12 amino acids. Germline-derived CDR1 and CDR2 are SQVTM and ANQGSEA. The junction had 5 bases not matched to a gene; V was cut back by 6 bases and J by 3 bases. CDR3 DNA sequence: TGCAGCGTGGGGGACAGCATCTACGAGCAGTACTTC. Translation gives CSVGDSIYEQYF.

V and J are TRBV15 and TRBJ2-3; unclear D gene. Germline-derived CDR1 and CDR2 are LNHNV and YYDKDF (reference sequence). The CDR3 consists of 12 residues. Trimming took off 0 bases at V and 8 bases at J, with 6 bases between the two ends. CDR3 nucleotides: TGTGCCACCAGCAGAGATCTAGGTACGCAGTATTTT. Its protein is CATSRDLGTQYF.

In its sample, this clone was seen once. The chain recombines TRBV18 with TRBJ2-7; 7 bases fit TRBD1. CDR3 size: 17 residues. Germline CDR1 and CDR2: KGHSH and LQKENI. V trimming: 2 bases; J trimming: 5 bases; junction bases outside the gene matches: 15. In DNA, the CDR3 is TGTGCCAGCTCACCAAGGCCGAGACAGGGACCGGGTGACGAGCAGTACTTC. Residues: CASSPRPRQGPGDEQYF.

Turning to this clone: Its ends do not fully match the called genes, so a read error is possible. The rearrangement joins TRBV18 to TRBJ1-1, with D possibly being TRBD1 (6 bases). Per the germline V gene, CDR1 is KGHSH and CDR2 is LQKENI. The CDR3 covers 15 residues. The CDR3 DNA follows: TGTGCCAGCTCACCACTGGACAGCCGGAACCCTGAAGCTTTCTTT. This sequence encodes CASSPLDSRNPEAFF.

The V and J genes are TRBV25-1 and TRBJ1-4; 8 positions agree with TRBD1. Germline V lookup: CDR1 MGHDK, CDR2 SYGVNS. The V segment lost 0 bases and the J segment 10 bases; nucleotides outside the gene matches: 7. The CDR3 extends over 15 amino acids. The CDR3 nucleotides read TGTGCCAGCAGTGAATACGGTTCAGGGGGCGTAAAACTGTTTTTT. Its translation: CASSEYGSGGVKLFF.

This rearrangement joins TRBV28 to TRBJ1-3; 7 bases fit TRBD1. Per the germline V gene, CDR1 is MDHEN and CDR2 is SYDVKM. CDR3 length: 16 residues. Losses at the gene ends were 4 bases for V and 2 bases for J; bases not matched to a gene: 8. As DNA, the CDR3 is TGTGCCAGCAGTTCCCTTGTTGGACAGGCTGGAAACACCATATATTTT. This encodes CASSSLVGQAGNTIYF.

The chain employs TRBV5-5 and TRBJ1-3, with D perhaps TRBD1 (6 bases). This CDR3 is 14 amino acids long. CDR1 and CDR2 from the germline V gene are SGHKS and YYEKEE (reference sequence). V was trimmed by 3 bases and J by 5 bases, leaving 12 bases between them. The CDR3 here is CASSSTGKRNTIYF. Here the CDR3 DNA reads TGTGCCAGCAGCTCTACAGGGAAACGAAACACCATATATTTT.